What follows are 21 T cell receptor beta chains derived from one specimen sequenced in a study of technical replicates of blood from four donors. Sequenced by immunoSEQ multiplex PCR; TCRdb stores in-frame clones only, minus some. This sample has tens of thousands of clones, with 98% found just once. The sequencing input was T cells isolated from PBMCs. These receptors were collected from a human donor in good health.

J is TRBJ2-1 and V is TRBV4-1; possible D gene TRBD2, 5 bases. The germline gives CDR1 MGHRA, CDR2 YSYEKL. The CDR3 consists of 17 residues. The V end lost 0 bases, the J end lost 0 bases, and 12 bases lay between the germline ends. In DNA, the CDR3 is TGCGCCAGCAGCCAAGATCGCGGGCGGAGCTCCTACAATGAGCAGTTCTTC. It translates to CASSQDRGRSSYNEQFF.

The rearrangement links TRBV29-1 to TRBJ2-7; TRBD2 might be the D (6 bases). V was pared by 7 bases and J by 2 bases, with 21 bases between. This CDR3 spans 15 amino acids. In germline, CDR1 is SQVTM, CDR2 ANQGSEA. As DNA, the CDR3 is TGCAGCGCCGTCCCCCTAGGCGCTAGCGCCTACGAGCAGTACTTC. As protein: CSAVPLGASAYEQYF.

The chain is built from TRBV13 and TRBJ1-5; 8 bases fit TRBD1. The CDR3 has 14 residues. V dropped 5 bases and J dropped 9; count of bases not matched to a gene: 9. In germline, CDR1 is PRHDT, CDR2 FYEKMQ (reference sequence). Written as DNA, the CDR3 is TGTGCCAGCAGCCACGGACAGGGAGGATGGCCCCAGCATTTT. It yields the protein CASSHGQGGWPQHF.

J is TRBJ1-2 and V is TRBV7-9, with D perhaps matching TRBD1 (5 bases). CDR1 and CDR2 from the germline V gene are SEHNR and FQNEAQ (reference sequence). The CDR3 covers 15 residues. The V end lost 4 bases, the J end lost 8 bases, and 20 bases lay between the germline ends. The CDR3 nucleotides read TGTGCCAGCAGCTCTGCTGACTCAGGGCTCCCCGGCTACACCTTC. Protein product: CASSSADSGLPGYTF.

The rearrangement links TRBV4-2 to TRBJ2-1; D is ambiguous. Germline loops: CDR1 LGHNA, CDR2 YNFKEQ. V dropped 2 bases and J dropped 10 bases, with 15 bases sitting between them. The CDR3 length is 14 residues. CDR3 protein: CASSQPSPTKEQFF. The CDR3 DNA reads as TGTGCCAGCAGCCAACCTTCCCCTACTAAGGAGCAGTTCTTC.

V gene TRBV11-3 combines with J gene TRBJ1-6; D is possibly TRBD1 (5 bases). The length of the CDR3 is 16 residues. V shed 6 bases and J shed 7 bases, with 19 bases lying between them. The germline V gene encodes CDR1 SGHNT and CDR2 YENEEA. The CDR3 DNA is TGTGCCAGCAGTACCTGGAGGGGAGAGGGCAATTCACCCCTCCACTTT. Its protein is CASSTWRGEGNSPLHF.

The J gene is TRBJ2-3, the V gene TRBV11-2; tentative D call: TRBD2 (6 bases). This CDR3 spans 13 amino acids. The V and J ends lost 2 bases and 5 bases respectively, with 8 bases between them. CDR1 is SGHAT and CDR2 is FQNNGV in the germline V gene. CDR3 in amino acids: CASSLSGVDTQYF. The CDR3 bases are TGTGCCAGCAGCTTATCGGGGGTAGATACGCAGTATTTT.

The V and J genes are TRBV4-2 and TRBJ2-3; D might be TRBD1 (5 bases). CDR1 and CDR2 (germline): LGHNA, YNFKEQ. CDR3 length: 14 residues. V was pared by 3 bases and J by 1 base, with 8 bases between. The CDR3 reads CASSQVRGTDTQYF. The CDR3, as DNA: TGTGCCAGCAGCCAGGTCAGGGGCACAGATACGCAGTATTTT.

V gene TRBV5-6 combines with J gene TRBJ2-1; 9 bases are shared with TRBD2. V shed 1 base and J 5 bases; nucleotides not matched to a gene: 7. The V gene's germline CDR1 is SGHDT and CDR2 YYEEEE. The CDR3 has 16 amino acids. CDR3 sequence reads: CASSLRTSEWDNEQFF. The DNA for the CDR3 is TGTGCCAGCAGCTTGAGGACTAGCGAGTGGGACAATGAGCAGTTCTTC.

V is TRBV28 and J is TRBJ1-1, with 9 positions matching TRBD1. Trimming at V came to 2 bases and at J to 1 base, leaving 5 bases not matched to a gene. The CDR3 loop spans 16 amino acids. CDR1 MDHEN and CDR2 SYDVKM come from the germline V gene. CDR3 in amino acids: CASSLGLGQGNTEAFF. The CDR3 coding sequence is TGTGCCAGCAGTTTAGGCTTGGGACAGGGGAACACTGAAGCTTTCTTT.

J is TRBJ2-7 and V is TRBV27; possible D gene TRBD2, 5 bases. The CDR3 totals 14 residues. V gave up 7 bases and J gave up 3 bases, with 16 bases separating them. Germline V gene sequence: CDR1 MNHEY, CDR2 SMNVEV (reference sequence). The CDR3: CASKSTGRNYEQYF. CDR3 bases: TGTGCCAGCAAAAGTACGGGAAGAAACTACGAGCAGTACTTC.

The chain is built from TRBV10-2 and TRBJ1-6; D is unresolved. V was cut by 2 bases and J by 10 bases, with 21 bases left in between. The CDR3 covers 17 residues. Germline values: CDR1 WSHSY, CDR2 SAAADI. The CDR3 spells CASSENSGGVLRSPLHF. The CDR3 region has the DNA TGCGCCAGCAGTGAGAACAGCGGAGGCGTTTTAAGATCACCCCTCCACTTT.

V usage is TRBV28 and J usage is TRBJ2-1; D not certain. Trimming stripped 4 bases from V and 7 bases from J, with 5 bases between. This CDR3 region has 11 residues. CDR1 and CDR2 (germline): MDHEN, SYDVKM. In DNA, the CDR3 is TGTGCCAGCAGTTCGACAAATGAGCAGTTCTTC. Protein product: CASSSTNEQFF.

V and J are TRBV5-4 and TRBJ2-7, with 7 bases matching TRBD1. Trimming took 3 bases from V and 0 from J; bases not matched to a gene: 6. The germline gives CDR1 SGHNT, CDR2 YYREEE (reference sequence). This CDR3 has 15 residues. CDR3 DNA: TGTGCCAGCAGCTCCGGGACAGCCCACTCCTACGAGCAGTACTTC. Translating gives CASSSGTAHSYEQYF.

The CDR3 reads CASSAGGLSDTQYF. The DNA for the CDR3 is TGTGCCAGCAGCGCGGGGGGGCTATCGGATACGCAGTATTTT. The V and J genes are TRBV6-6 and TRBJ2-3, with 9 bases that match TRBD2. The CDR3 covers 14 residues. The ends lost 6 bases at V and 6 bases at J; junction bases unmatched: 7. Germline CDR1 reads MNHNY; CDR2 reads SVGAGI (reference sequence).

This clone has just one count. The rearrangement links TRBV29-1 to TRBJ2-5; TRBD1 agrees at 10 bases. CDR3 length: 13 residues. From germline, CDR1 is SQVTM and CDR2 ANQGSEA. V lost 7 bases, J lost 3 bases, and 5 bases stayed unmatched. In nucleotides, the CDR3 is TGCAGCGCCTCCGGGACAGGGGAAGAGACCCAGTACTTC. It translates to CSASGTGEETQYF.

The chain uses TRBV28 and TRBJ2-7, with D perhaps TRBD1 (6 bases). Germline CDR1 MDHEN, CDR2 SYDVKM. The germline V and J ends were trimmed by 5 bases and 3 bases, with 14 bases remaining between them. There are 14 residues in the CDR3. The CDR3 reads CASSQGFSIYEQYF. CDR3 in DNA: TGTGCCAGCAGTCAGGGGTTTTCAATCTACGAGCAGTACTTC.

The genes are TRBV2 and TRBJ2-1, with TRBD1 identical over 9 bases. The CDR3 covers 15 residues. Germline V gene sequence: CDR1 SNHLY, CDR2 FYNNEI. After removal of 3 bases from V and 6 bases from J, the junction contained 6 bases not matched to a gene. CDR3 in DNA: TGTGCCAGCAGTGATGTACAGGGGGCAGTCAATGAGCAGTTCTTC. This translates into CASSDVQGAVNEQFF.

J is TRBJ2-3 and V is TRBV5-1; D is ambiguous. The CDR3 runs 16 residues. V gave up 0 bases and J gave up 1 base, with 12 bases separating them. Germline-derived CDR1 and CDR2 are SGHRS and YFSETQ. The CDR3 DNA is TGCGCCAGCAGCTTGGTGCCAGGCTCCGGCACAGATACGCAGTATTTT. The encoded protein is CASSLVPGSGTDTQYF.

The chain employs TRBV27 and TRBJ1-1; 7 bases are a match to TRBD1. This CDR3 spans 16 amino acids. Germline CDR1 and CDR2: MNHEY and SMNVEV (reference sequence). The V gene end was trimmed by 7 bases and the J gene end by 0 bases; junction bases not matched to a gene: 11. The DNA of the CDR3 is TGTGCCAGCAATTCCTGGGACAGCCTCATGAACACTGAAGCTTTCTTT. It specifies CASNSWDSLMNTEAFF.

The CDR3 protein is CASSQVRDRGESYEQFF. CDR3 nucleotides: TGCGCCAGCAGCCAAGTAAGGGACAGGGGAGAGTCTTATGAGCAGTTCTTC. This rearrangement joins TRBV4-1 to TRBJ2-1; 10 bases are a match to TRBD1. This CDR3 contains 17 residues. Germline loops: CDR1 MGHRA, CDR2 YSYEKL. Trimming cost V 1 base and J 8 bases; bases outside gene matches: 11.